The rows below give T cell receptor beta chains drawn from one sample of a study of graft-versus-host responses after intestinal transplantation. The assay was immunoSEQ multiplex PCR, and TCRdb's table has in-frame clones only and misses some. The table has roughly 100,000 clones, 93% seen once. Their specific antigens are unknown. The specimen was unstimulated CD8+ T cells sorted from spleen or lymph node cells, collected before intestinal transplant. Receptors were obtained from a human donor who received an intestinal transplant. Both conserved end residues are part of each CDR3. The order of the fields is V gene, D gene, J gene, clone size, CDR3 protein, CDR3 DNA. The D gene is left open where the match is weak. Expanded clones are given a class, and other clones once, few, many or no size at all.

TRBV7-8	.	TRBJ2-5	.	CASSQREETQYF	TGTGCCAGCAGCCAACGGGAAGAGACCCAGTACTTC
TRBV4-1	.	TRBJ2-7	.	CASSRTASYEQYF	TGCGCCAGCAGCCGGACAGCCTCCTACGAGCAGTACTTC
TRBV2	.	TRBJ1-4	once	CASIASPSANEKLFF	TGTGCCAGCATCGCCTCACCGTCAGCTAATGAAAAACTGTTTTTT
TRBV5-4	.	TRBJ2-7	.	CATQGESYEQYF	TGTGCCACACAGGGAGAGAGCTACGAGCAGTACTTC
TRBV19	.	TRBJ2-1	.	CASSISPSPSNEQFF	TGTGCCAGTAGTATAAGCCCCTCCCCCAGCAATGAGCAGTTCTTC
TRBV2	.	TRBJ2-3	.	CASSRLSDTQYF	TGTGCCAGCAGTCGTCTATCAGATACGCAGTATTTT
TRBV9	TRBD2	TRBJ2-1	.	CASSPPSGGDNEQFF	TGTGCCAGCAGCCCCCCTAGCGGGGGGGACAATGAGCAGTTCTTC
TRBV11-2	.	TRBJ2-7	once	CASSTRNETGSYEQYF	TGTGCCAGCAGCACCCGCAACGAGACCGGATCCTACGAGCAGTACTTC
TRBV4-1	TRBD2	TRBJ2-7	.	CASSQDSAGGAYEQYF	TGCGCCAGCAGCCAAGATTCGGCGGGGGGGGCGTACGAGCAGTACTTC
TRBV5-1	.	TRBJ1-2	.	CASRGDILYGYTF	TGCGCCAGCAGAGGGGACATACTATATGGCTACACCTTC
TRBV5-8	.	TRBJ1-1	.	CASSLYTGGKTEAFF	TGTGCCAGCAGCTTGTATACGGGAGGTAAGACTGAAGCTTTCTTT
TRBV5-1	.	TRBJ2-1	.	CASSLAPPSGTRDYNEQFF	TGCGCCAGCAGCTTGGCCCCACCTTCCGGGACTCGGGACTACAATGAGCAGTTCTTC
TRBV7-2	TRBD1	TRBJ2-7	.	CASSPTGGTAYEQYF	TGTGCCAGCAGCCCCACAGGGGGCACCGCCTACGAGCAGTACTTC
TRBV7-9	.	TRBJ1-1	.	CASSFGREAFF	TGTGCCAGCAGCTTCGGGAGGGAAGCTTTCTTT
TRBV15	.	TRBJ2-5	.	CATSRDSGGRETQYF	TGTGCCACCAGCAGAGACTCGGGCGGACGGGAGACCCAGTACTTC
TRBV28	TRBD1	TRBJ1-3	.	CASSLVGDRGVDSGNTIYF	TGTGCCAGCAGTTTGGTCGGGGACAGGGGGGTTGACTCTGGAAACACCATATATTTT
TRBV6-6	TRBD1	TRBJ1-1	.	CASSQSIGTENTEAFF	TGTGCCAGCAGCCAATCCATCGGGACAGAGAACACTGAAGCTTTCTTT
TRBV9	TRBD2	TRBJ2-5	.	CASSVGDGGGVARTQYF	TGTGCCAGCAGCGTAGGAGATGGTGGGGGGGTGGCTAGGACCCAGTACTTC
TRBV15	.	TRBJ2-3	.	CATSRLREITDTQYF	TGTGCCACCAGCAGACTCCGGGAGATCACAGATACGCAGTATTTT
TRBV11-2	TRBD1	TRBJ2-3	.	CASSLGWTGDGGLTDTQYF	TGTGCCAGCAGCTTAGGCTGGACAGGGGACGGGGGACTGACAGATACGCAGTATTTT
TRBV7-2	TRBD2	TRBJ2-1	.	CASSSTSGGGEQFF	TGTGCCAGCAGCTCGACTAGCGGGGGGGGAGAGCAGTTCTTC
TRBV13	.	TRBJ1-1	.	CASSLGTTEAFF	TGTGCCAGCAGCCTAGGAACCACTGAAGCTTTCTTT
TRBV7-7	.	TRBJ2-7	once	CASSLIGEYF	TGTGCCAGCAGCTTAATCGGGGAGTACTTC
TRBV5-1	.	TRBJ2-7	.	CASSPGGVAYEQYF	TGCGCCAGCAGCCCCGGAGGGGTCGCCTACGAGCAGTACTTC
TRBV6-5	.	TRBJ2-7	.	CASSYLGEGEYEQYF	TGTGCCAGCAGTTACTTAGGAGAGGGGGAGTACGAGCAGTACTTC
TRBV4-2	TRBD1	TRBJ2-1	.	CASSQDDRADEQFF	TGTGCCAGCAGCCAGGATGACAGGGCAGATGAGCAGTTCTTC
TRBV12-5	.	TRBJ1-4	.	CASAGLGEKLFF	TGTGCTAGTGCCGGCCTGGGGGAAAAACTGTTTTTT
TRBV10-2	TRBD2	TRBJ2-1	.	CASSDPTGLAGPYNEQFF	TGCGCCAGCAGTGACCCCACGGGCCTAGCGGGGCCCTACAATGAGCAGTTCTTC
TRBV7-9	.	TRBJ2-5	.	CASSLALVETQYF	TGTGCCAGCAGCTTAGCGCTCGTAGAGACCCAGTACTTC
TRBV11-2	TRBD2	TRBJ2-7	once	CASSLGRGGLGYEQYF	TGTGCCAGCAGCTTAGGGCGGGGGGGCCTCGGCTACGAGCAGTACTTC
TRBV27	.	TRBJ2-7	.	CASSLLGTPDEQYF	TGTGCCAGCAGTTTATTGGGGACCCCTGACGAGCAGTACTTC
TRBV5-6	.	TRBJ2-3	.	CASSLGGPPMGGYTQYF	TGTGCCAGCAGCTTGGGGGGGCCGCCAATGGGAGGGTATACGCAGTATTTT
TRBV30	.	TRBJ2-7	.	CAWRGGGPTYEQYF	TGTGCCTGGAGAGGCGGGGGCCCAACCTACGAGCAGTACTTC
TRBV5-6	.	TRBJ2-6	few	CASSAALSSGANVLTF	TGTGCCAGCAGCGCCGCCCTCAGCTCTGGGGCCAACGTCCTGACTTTC
TRBV4-1	.	TRBJ1-1	.	CASSQDFSWTEAFF	TGCGCCAGCAGCCAAGACTTTTCATGGACTGAAGCTTTCTTT
TRBV2	TRBD2	TRBJ2-1	once	CASRDSGGGLGNEQFF	TGTGCCAGCAGAGATAGCGGGGGTGGATTGGGCAATGAGCAGTTCTTC
TRBV27	.	TRBJ1-2	once	CASRGEWGSGYTF	TGTGCCAGCAGGGGTGAGTGGGGATCCGGCTACACCTTC
TRBV14	TRBD2	TRBJ2-1	.	CASSRGLSNEQFF	TGTGCCAGCAGCCGGGGACTATCTAATGAGCAGTTCTTC
TRBV6-5	.	TRBJ2-1	.	CASRASSYNEQFF	TGTGCCAGCAGGGCGAGCTCCTACAATGAGCAGTTCTTC
TRBV6-5	TRBD1	TRBJ2-1	.	CASRPTGGTYNEQFF	TGTGCCAGCAGACCCACAGGGGGGACCTACAATGAGCAGTTCTTC
TRBV5-1	.	TRBJ2-2	.	CASTNTGELFF	TGCGCCAGCACGAACACCGGGGAGCTGTTTTTT
TRBV4-1	TRBD2	TRBJ2-5	.	CASSHPRTSAQETQYF	TGCGCCAGCAGCCATCCTCGAACTAGCGCGCAAGAGACCCAGTACTTC
TRBV4-2	.	TRBJ2-1	.	CASSQGSQGGDEQFF	TGTGCCAGCAGCCAAGGCTCCCAGGGGGGCGATGAGCAGTTCTTC
TRBV2	.	TRBJ2-5	.	CASSDFRTHTETQYF	TGTGCCAGCAGTGACTTTAGGACTCACACAGAGACCCAGTACTTC
TRBV4-1	TRBD1	TRBJ2-7	.	CASSGQGLYEQYF	TGCGCCAGCTCGGGACAGGGGTTGTACGAGCAGTACTTC